This T cell receptor beta chain originates from a study of beta chain features in type 1 diabetes. Regarding the study as a whole: TCRB CDR3s from Type 1 diabetes patients were moderately but significantly shorter in all four CD4+ subsets.

Isolated RNA was reverse transcribed in full, so expressed TCRB transcripts were sequenced. The data were produced by immunoSEQ multiplex PCR, yet TCRdb's version contains in-frame clones alone and is incomplete. The sample gives roughly 340,000 clones, roughly an eighth of which show up once; 0.01% is in the top ten. Comment on this clone: Its antigen is not identified.

The CDR3 length is 14 residues. The ends lost 6 bases at V and 0 bases at J; junction bases unmatched: 4. The germline V gene encodes CDR1 MDHEN and CDR2 SYDVKM. This TCR was sampled from a woman aged 18-29 years with type 1 diabetes. V gene TRBV28 combines with J gene TRBJ2-7; 8 bases match TRBD1. The source material was naive CD4+ T cells from blood. The chain's CDR3 is CASRSGQGSYEQYF. CDR3 in DNA: TGTGCCAGCAGGTCTGGACAGGGCTCCTACGAGCAGTACTTC.